This entry concerns a single TCR beta chain. This entry belongs to a study of cytomegalovirus exposure and HLA in healthy donors. This CDR3 has 15 residues. The germline CDR1 and CDR2 sequences are SGDLS and YYNGEE. J gave up 3 bases and V 4 bases, and 6 bases lay outside the gene matches. Primers included in the PCR were 60 Vbeta and 13 Jbeta primers. Libraries were prepared by immunoSEQ multiplex PCR; TCRdb keeps only in-frame clonotypes and omits some of them. The data show under 150,000 clones, 75% to 80% seen once. The chain links TRBV9 to TRBJ2-5, with 10 bases lining up with TRBD1. The receptor comes from a woman aged 25 to 45 in good health and CMV-seropositive. Sequencing was carried out using PBMCs. The DNA for the CDR3 is TGTGCCAGCAGCCCCCGGGGACAGGGGAAAGAGACCCAGTACTTC. Its protein product is CASSPRGQGKETQYF.